Listed here are 20 T cell receptor beta chains from one sample, sequenced in a study of T-cell memory formation after mild COVID-19. TCRdb independently ran MiXCR on the 5' RACE reads; one entry per CDR3 protein. This table holds 470,000 or so distinct CDR3 sequences, about 20% found once. Sequences were obtained from PBMCs or a T cell subset sorted from them (not recorded which). The source of these receptors is a man between 18 and 35 years old who had mild COVID-19 (a few samples of this study predate the infection). Cell type and time point are not known.

This clonotype was observed a few times. The chain recombines TRBV5-1 with TRBJ1-4; D gene ambiguous. Per the germline V gene, CDR1 is SGHRS and CDR2 is YFSETQ. V lost 7 bases and J 7 bases, leaving 8 bases between the germline ends. The CDR3 has 11 amino acids. This chain's CDR3 is CASGQGEKLFF. The CDR3 DNA reads as TGCGCCAGCGGGCAAGGTGAAAAACTGTTTTTT. The whole variable domain, remainder taken from reference TRBV5-1 and TRBJ1-4, is KAGVTQTPRYLIKTRGQQVTLSCSPISGHRSVSWYQQTPGQGLQFLFEYFSETQRNKGNFPGRFSGRQFSNSRSEMNVSTLELGDSALYLCASGQGEKLFFGSGTQLSVL.

In this sample, this clonotype turned up many times. The chain joins TRBV18 to TRBJ2-1, with D maybe TRBD1 (6 bases). Germline CDR1 KGHSH, CDR2 LQKENI. The V and J ends lost 3 bases and 10 bases respectively, with 10 bases between them. CDR3 length: 12 residues. CDR3 nucleotides: TGTGCCAGCTCACCTTACAGGGAGGAGCAGTTCTTC. It codes for CASSPYREEQFF.

The chain has TRBV10-2 and TRBJ1-4, with 8 nucleotides matching TRBD1. Germline lookup yields CDR1 WSHSY and CDR2 SAAADI. This CDR3 has 15 amino acids. The ends lost 5 bases at V and 8 bases at J; junction bases unmatched: 10. CDR3 DNA: TGCGCCAGCAGTTTAGGACAGGGAGGAGTGGAAAAACTGTTTTTT. Translation gives CASSLGQGGVEKLFF.

The rearrangement links TRBV4-1 to TRBJ1-5; tentatively, D is TRBD1 (6 bases). Trimming stripped 3 bases from V and 6 bases from J, with 12 bases between. The germline CDR1 and CDR2 sequences are MGHRA and YSYEKL. The CDR3 is 14 amino acids. The CDR3 loop reads CASSQEARGQPQHF. The CDR3 coding sequence is TGCGCCAGCAGCCAGGAAGCCAGGGGTCAGCCCCAGCATTTT.

The V call is TRBV5-1, the J call TRBJ2-3; D unresolved. Germline V gene lookup returns CDR1 SGHRS and CDR2 YFSETQ. The V end was cut by 3 bases, the J end by 5 bases, with 7 bases between. This CDR3 contains 12 residues. CDR3 DNA sequence: TGCGCCAGCAGCTCCTGGGAAGATACGCAGTATTTT. Translated: CASSSWEDTQYF.

This clonotype was detected ten times or more. The chain couples TRBV9 to TRBJ2-3; possible D gene TRBD1, 6 bases. The V end was cut by 5 bases, the J end by 0 bases, with 13 bases between. This CDR3 region has 15 residues. Germline V gene sequence: CDR1 SGDLS, CDR2 YYNGEE. The CDR3 DNA follows: TGTGCCAGCAGTTATAGAGGGGGTAGCACAGATACGCAGTATTTT. This codes for CASSYRGGSTDTQYF.

This clonotype was seen only a few times. The chain recombines TRBV20-1 with TRBJ2-1; 12 nucleotides align to TRBD2. The CDR3 is 16 residues long. Germline lookup yields CDR1 DFQATT and CDR2 SNEGSKA (reference sequence). The V gene end was trimmed by 6 bases and the J gene end by 3 bases; junction bases not matched to a gene: 9. The CDR3 loop reads CSARFGLAGLYNEQFF. CDR3 DNA: TGCAGTGCGAGGTTCGGACTAGCGGGGCTCTACAATGAGCAGTTCTTC.

This clonotype has a handful of counts. The rearrangement uses TRBV20-1 and TRBJ1-2; a weak D match, TRBD1 (6 bases). Germline CDR1 DFQATT, CDR2 SNEGSKA (reference sequence). This CDR3 spans 14 amino acids. The V gene lost 1 base and the J gene lost 0 bases, with 9 bases spanning the gap. CDR3 sequence reads: CSARGTAANYGYTF. The CDR3 DNA reads TGCAGTGCTAGAGGGACAGCAGCTAACTATGGCTACACCTTC.

The chain carries TRBV5-1 and TRBJ2-7; 8 bases agree with TRBD1. V dropped 3 bases and J dropped 6; count of bases not matched to a gene: 8. Germline CDR1 and CDR2: SGHRS and YFSETQ. There are 14 residues in the CDR3. The CDR3 protein is CASSSDRGGLEQYV. The CDR3, as DNA: TGCGCCAGCAGCTCCGACAGGGGAGGTCTCGAGCAGTACGTC.

This clonotype occurred many times. The chain couples TRBV4-2 to TRBJ2-1, with D perhaps being TRBD1 or TRBD2 (5 bases each). Trimming stripped 3 bases from V and 0 bases from J, with 12 bases between. The length of the CDR3 is 16 residues. CDR1 and CDR2 (germline): LGHNA, YNFKEQ. The CDR3 sequence: CASSQAGTSSYNEQFF. In DNA, the CDR3 is TGTGCCAGCAGCCAGGCCGGGACCAGCTCCTACAATGAGCAGTTCTTC.

The sample holds a few counts of this clonotype. The chain couples TRBV9 to TRBJ2-1; D is possibly TRBD2 (5 bases). V was trimmed by 5 bases and J by 2 bases, leaving 14 bases between them. CDR1 is SGDLS, CDR2 YYNGEE, per germline. This CDR3 is built from 15 residues. The CDR3 DNA follows: TGTGCCAGCAGTTACCGGGCCGGGACCTACAATGAGCAGTTCTTC. Translated, it gives CASSYRAGTYNEQFF.

This clonotype was counted only a few times. V gene TRBV10-3 combines with J gene TRBJ1-1, with D unclear. CDR1 and CDR2 (germline): ENHRY, SYGVKD. This CDR3 contains 12 residues. The V end was cut by 2 bases, the J end by 11 bases, with 12 bases between. This chain's CDR3 is CAISEGPEWAFF. CDR3 DNA sequence: TGTGCCATCAGTGAGGGGCCCGAGTGGGCTTTCTTT.

The chain employs TRBV5-1 and TRBJ2-5; tentative D call: TRBD1 (6 bases). V was shortened by 0 bases and J by 5 bases, with 14 bases between the two germline ends. Germline V CDR1 and CDR2: SGHRS, YFSETQ. The CDR3 spans 15 residues. DNA of the CDR3: TGCGCCAGCAGCTTGGCCTGGCAGGGGAGTGAGACCCAGTACTTC. It codes for CASSLAWQGSETQYF.

This clonotype was recorded once. The chain is built from TRBV6-1 and TRBJ2-3; D may be TRBD2 (6 bases). This CDR3 has 14 residues. The germline V gene encodes CDR1 MNHNS and CDR2 SASEGT. Trimming removed 5 bases from V and 4 bases from J, with 13 bases in between. CDR3 protein: CASSWRVRADTQYF. The DNA for the CDR3 is TGTGCCAGCAGTTGGAGGGTACGGGCAGATACGCAGTATTTT.

This clonotype was seen only a few times. The chain combines TRBV10-2 with TRBJ2-7; D unresolved. Per the germline V gene, CDR1 is WSHSY and CDR2 is SAAADI. V was shortened by 6 bases and J by 3 bases, with 9 bases between the two germline ends. The CDR3 sequence is 12 residues long. CDR3 sequence (DNA): TGCGCCAGCAGGGACCTTCTCTACGAGCAGTACTTC. Translating gives CASRDLLYEQYF.

The J gene is TRBJ2-7, the V gene TRBV4-3; D is perhaps TRBD2 (6 bases). This CDR3 spans 15 amino acids. Trimming removed 2 bases from V and 3 bases from J, with 14 bases in between. Germline V gives CDR1 LGHNA, CDR2 YSLEER. CDR3 bases: TGCGCCAGCAGCCAATTCCTGCGGGGCCACTACGAGCAGTACTTC. Encoded protein: CASSQFLRGHYEQYF.

This clonotype was picked up a small number of times. The rearrangement uses TRBV5-1 and TRBJ2-3, with D perhaps matching TRBD2 (5 bases). The V gene's germline CDR1 is SGHRS and CDR2 YFSETQ. Trimming stripped 4 bases from V and 5 bases from J, with 17 bases between. The CDR3 consists of 15 residues. The CDR3, as DNA: TGCGCCAGCAGCCCGACCGGGGTAGGAAAAGATACGCAGTATTTT. It translates to CASSPTGVGKDTQYF.

The V gene is TRBV5-1, the J gene TRBJ2-1, with D unresolved. Germline V gene data show CDR1 as SGHRS and CDR2 as YFSETQ. Deletions cut 5 bases from V and 2 bases from J, with 14 bases between. CDR3 size: 15 residues. CDR3 in DNA: TGCGCCAGCAGACCCTCGCCCGGAGCCTACAATGAGCAGTTCTTC. Protein: CASRPSPGAYNEQFF.

This chain connects TRBV12-3 or TRBV12-4 to TRBJ1-1; D is unresolved. V was trimmed by 3 bases and J by 11 bases, leaving 10 bases between them. This CDR3 is 11 amino acids long. The CDR3 sequence: CASSLAAGAFF. The CDR3 DNA sequence: TGTGCCAGCAGTTTGGCGGCCGGGGCTTTCTTT.

In its sample, this clonotype was seen a few times. The chain joins TRBV5-6 to TRBJ1-2; D not certain. Deletions cut 0 bases from V and 1 base from J, with 7 bases between. The CDR3 consists of 14 residues. The germline gives CDR1 SGHDT, CDR2 YYEEEE. The CDR3 sequence: CASSLAHSNYGYTF. In nucleotides, the CDR3 is TGTGCCAGCAGCTTGGCGCACAGTAACTATGGCTACACCTTC. Full variable domain (remainder filled in from reference TRBV5-6 and TRBJ1-2): DAGVTQSPTHLIKTRGQQVTLRCSPKSGHDTVSWYQQALGQGPQFIFQYYEEEERQRGNFPDRFSGHQFPNYSSELNVNALLLGDSALYLCASSLAHSNYGYTFGSGTRLTVV.